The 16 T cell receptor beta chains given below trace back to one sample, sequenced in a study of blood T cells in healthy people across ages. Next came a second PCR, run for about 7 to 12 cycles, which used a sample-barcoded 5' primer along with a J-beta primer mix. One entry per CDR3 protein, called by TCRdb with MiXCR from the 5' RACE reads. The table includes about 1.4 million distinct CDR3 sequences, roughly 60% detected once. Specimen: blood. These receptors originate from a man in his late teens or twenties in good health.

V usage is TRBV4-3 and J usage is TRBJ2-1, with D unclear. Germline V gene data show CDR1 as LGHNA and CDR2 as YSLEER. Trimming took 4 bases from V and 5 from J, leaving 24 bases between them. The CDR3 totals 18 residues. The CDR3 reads CASSPLRGIGGKDNEQFF. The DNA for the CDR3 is TGCGCCAGCAGCCCTCTCCGTGGGATAGGTGGGAAAGACAATGAGCAGTTCTTC.

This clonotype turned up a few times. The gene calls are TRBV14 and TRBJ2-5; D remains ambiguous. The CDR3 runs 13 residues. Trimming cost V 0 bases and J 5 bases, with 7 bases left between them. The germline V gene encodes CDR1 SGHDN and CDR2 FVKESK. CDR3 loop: CASSQDIGETQYF. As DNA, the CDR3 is TGTGCCAGCAGCCAAGATATCGGGGAGACCCAGTACTTC.

The CDR3 DNA reads as TGTGCCAGTAGTATAGGGGGGCGCTCCTATGGCTACACCTTC. Protein product: CASSIGGRSYGYTF. This chain joins TRBV19 and TRBJ1-2, with a weak D call TRBD1 (6 bases). Germline V gives CDR1 LNHDA, CDR2 SQIVND (reference sequence). The V gene lost 1 base and the J gene lost 4 bases, with 10 bases spanning the gap. The CDR3 length is 14 residues.

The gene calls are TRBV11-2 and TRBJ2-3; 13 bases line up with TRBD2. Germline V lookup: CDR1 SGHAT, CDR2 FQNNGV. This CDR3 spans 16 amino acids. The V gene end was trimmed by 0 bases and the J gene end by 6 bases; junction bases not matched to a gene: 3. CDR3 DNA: TGTGCCAGCAGCTTAGATTCGACTAGCGGGAGGGATACGCAGTATTTT. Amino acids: CASSLDSTSGRDTQYF.

For the CDR3, the DNA is TGCGCCAGCAGCCCTCGCAAGGGGGGAGAGACCCAGTACTTC. As protein: CASSPRKGGETQYF. This chain joins TRBV4-1 and TRBJ2-7; D may be TRBD1 or TRBD2 (6 bases each). TRBJ2-5 explains the end of the DNA better; the J call may be wrong. Germline V gene lookup returns CDR1 MGHRA and CDR2 YSYEKL. This CDR3 has 14 residues.

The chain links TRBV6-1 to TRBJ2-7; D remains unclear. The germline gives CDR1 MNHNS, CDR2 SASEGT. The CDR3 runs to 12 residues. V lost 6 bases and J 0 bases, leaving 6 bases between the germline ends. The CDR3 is CASREISYEQYF. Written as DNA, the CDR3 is TGTGCCAGCAGGGAGATCTCCTACGAGCAGTACTTC.

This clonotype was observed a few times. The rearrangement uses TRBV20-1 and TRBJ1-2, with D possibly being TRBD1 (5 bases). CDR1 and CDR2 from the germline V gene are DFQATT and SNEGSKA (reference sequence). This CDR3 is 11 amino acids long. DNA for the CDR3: TGCAGAGCTGACAGCAACTATGGCTACACCTTC. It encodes CRADSNYGYTF.

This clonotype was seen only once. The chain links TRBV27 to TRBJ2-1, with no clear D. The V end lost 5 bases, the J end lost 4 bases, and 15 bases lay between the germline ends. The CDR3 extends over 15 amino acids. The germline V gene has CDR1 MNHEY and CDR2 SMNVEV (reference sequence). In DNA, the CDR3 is TGTGCCAGCAGTCTTGACCCCTTGGGGTACAATGAGCAGTTCTTC. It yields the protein CASSLDPLGYNEQFF.

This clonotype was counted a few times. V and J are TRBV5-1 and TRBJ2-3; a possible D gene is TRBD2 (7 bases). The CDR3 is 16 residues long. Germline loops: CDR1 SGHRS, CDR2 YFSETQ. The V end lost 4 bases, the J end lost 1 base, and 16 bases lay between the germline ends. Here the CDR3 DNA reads TGCGCCAGCAGCCCGAGCGACGGGGGGCGCACAGATACGCAGTATTTT. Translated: CASSPSDGGRTDTQYF.

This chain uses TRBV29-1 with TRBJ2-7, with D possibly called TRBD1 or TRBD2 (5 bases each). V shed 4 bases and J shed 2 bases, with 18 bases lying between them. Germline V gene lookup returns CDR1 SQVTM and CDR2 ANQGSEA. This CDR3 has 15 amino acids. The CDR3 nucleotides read TGCAGCGTTGTACCTACTGGGACCCCGGCCTACGAGCAGTACTTC. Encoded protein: CSVVPTGTPAYEQYF.

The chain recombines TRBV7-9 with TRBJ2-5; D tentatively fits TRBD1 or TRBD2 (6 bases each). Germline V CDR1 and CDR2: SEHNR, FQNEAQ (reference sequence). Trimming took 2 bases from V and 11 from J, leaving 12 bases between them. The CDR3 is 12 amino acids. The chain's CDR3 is CASSLRRDKQYF. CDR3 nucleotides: TGTGCCAGCAGCTTACGGCGGGACAAGCAGTACTTC.

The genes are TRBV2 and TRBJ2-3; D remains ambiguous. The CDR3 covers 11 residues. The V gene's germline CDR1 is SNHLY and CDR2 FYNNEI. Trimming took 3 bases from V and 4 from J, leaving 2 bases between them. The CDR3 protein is CASSEPDTQYF. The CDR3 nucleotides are TGTGCCAGCAGTGAGCCAGATACGCAGTATTTT. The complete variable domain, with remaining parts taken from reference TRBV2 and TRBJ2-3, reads EPEVTQTPSHQVTQMGQEVILRCVPISNHLYFYWYRQILGQKVEFLVSFYNNEISEKSEIFDDQFSVERPDGSNFTLKIRSTKLEDSAMYFCASSEPDTQYFGPGTRLTVL.

The CDR3 region is CSADGTSGRNTDTQYF. The DNA of the CDR3 is TGCAGTGCTGACGGGACTAGCGGGAGGAACACAGATACGCAGTATTTT. This rearrangement joins TRBV20-1 to TRBJ2-3; 15 bases match TRBD2. The V gene's germline CDR1 is DFQATT and CDR2 SNEGSKA (reference sequence). CDR3 size: 16 residues. V lost 5 bases, J lost 2 bases, and 5 bases stayed unmatched.

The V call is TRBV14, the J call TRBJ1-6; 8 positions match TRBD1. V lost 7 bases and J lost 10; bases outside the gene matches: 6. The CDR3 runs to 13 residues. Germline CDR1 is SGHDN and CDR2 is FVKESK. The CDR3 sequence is CASTRDRTSPLHF. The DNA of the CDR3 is TGTGCCAGCACCCGGGACAGGACATCACCCCTCCACTTT.

CDR3 DNA sequence: TGTGCCACCCGAAGGATGGGTGAGCAGTTCTTC. Its protein product is CATRRMGEQFF. J is TRBJ2-1 and V is TRBV7-9; no clear D gene. Germline CDR1 SEHNR, CDR2 FQNEAQ (reference sequence). This CDR3 is built from 11 residues. The V gene lost 10 bases and the J gene lost 9 bases, with 13 bases spanning the gap. Drawing the rest from reference TRBV7-9 and TRBJ2-1, the complete variable domain is DTGVSQNPRHKITKRGQNVTFRCDPISEHNRLYWYRQTLGQGPEFLTYFQNEAQLEKSRLLSDRFSAERPKGSFSTLEIQRTEQGDSAMYLCATRRMGEQFFGPGTRLTVL.

The CDR3 nucleotides are TGTGCCATCAGATCGGGACAGATGAACACTGAAGCTTTCTTT. Its protein is CAIRSGQMNTEAFF. The V gene is TRBV10-3, the J gene TRBJ1-1; TRBD1 matches 7 bases. Trimming removed 6 bases from V and 0 bases from J; junction bases left unmatched: 4. The CDR3 sequence is 14 residues long. Germline V gives CDR1 ENHRY, CDR2 SYGVKD.